Sequencing of this T cell receptor beta chain was carried out in a study of blood T cells in healthy people across ages. Overall study: Per every two T cells, about one barcoded beta molecule was captured by template switching. Study results and limitations: Older individuals had lower TCR beta diversity per million T cells (the decline was roughly linear). Using unsorted PBMCs precluded a conclusive naive versus antigen-experienced comparison.

A second PCR of about 6 to 11 cycles used a sample-barcoded 5' primer and a J-beta primer mix. TCRdb processed the 5' RACE reads anew with MiXCR; each CDR3 protein has one entry. This sample yields 1.5 million to 2 million distinct CDR3 sequences, of which roughly two fifths are seen a single time; roughly 23% belongs to the top ten. CDR1 SEHNR and CDR2 FQNEAQ come from the germline V gene (reference sequence). CDR3 size: 17 residues. V lost 4 bases and J lost 6, with 22 bases in between. On this clonotype: Its antigen is currently unknown.

The source of this sequence is a human donor in good health. This chain connects TRBV7-9 to TRBJ2-1, with a tentative D call TRBD2 (6 bases). Sample: blood. CDR3 in amino acids: CASSSPWEVDPRNEQFF. The DNA for the CDR3 is TGTGCCAGCAGCTCCCCCTGGGAGGTGGACCCCCGCAATGAGCAGTTCTTC.